What follows are 20 T cell receptor beta chains derived from one specimen sequenced in a study of blood T cells in healthy people across ages (dated by TCRdb to 2014 to 2015). The receptor library was made with 5' RACE. TCRdb records Illumina HiSeq 2500 as the sequencer. The second PCR ran for about 7 to 11 cycles and used a J-beta primer mix along with a sample-barcoded 5' primer. The public reads were reanalyzed by TCRdb: fastp trimming at Q25, MiXCR alignment, in-frame beta chains only. One record per CDR3 amino acid sequence lists the most common genes and DNA. This sample lists 700,000 to 950,000 distinct CDR3 sequences; about 40% were detected once. 20% of the sample comes from the top ten. Sequencing was done on a sample of blood. The receptors stem from a woman aged 60-70 years in good health.

This chain uses TRBV7-2 with TRBJ1-1; maybe TRBD1 (5 bases). From germline, CDR1 is SGHTA and CDR2 FQGNSA. The CDR3 runs to 15 residues. Trimming took off 4 bases at V and 6 bases at J, with 18 bases between the two ends. CDR3 loop: CASSYVLMGGPEAFF. The CDR3 DNA reads TGTGCCAGCAGCTACGTCCTGATGGGGGGTCCTGAAGCTTTCTTT.

In this sample, this clonotype turned up once. The V call is TRBV9, the J call TRBJ2-1, with D possibly matching TRBD2 (6 bases). The CDR3 spans 17 residues. V lost 1 base and J lost 5, with 19 bases in between. The germline CDR1 and CDR2 sequences are SGDLS and YYNGEE. The CDR3 here is CASSVTRESEWNNEQFF. The CDR3 DNA reads as TGTGCCAGCAGCGTAACTCGGGAGAGCGAATGGAACAATGAGCAGTTCTTC.

V usage is TRBV4-3 and J usage is TRBJ2-2; 9 nucleotides agree with TRBD2. The CDR3 contains 16 residues. Germline CDR1 reads LGHNA; CDR2 reads YSLEER. The ends lost 0 bases at V and 7 bases at J; junction bases unmatched: 6. The CDR3 nucleotides are TGCGCCAGCAGCCAAGATCTGGGACTAGCAGGCGGGGAGCTGTTTTTT. This gives the protein CASSQDLGLAGGELFF.

This clonotype turned up a few times. The rearrangement links TRBV5-1 to TRBJ2-3; D is possibly TRBD2 (6 bases). V lost 5 bases to trimming and J lost 2 bases, with 12 bases between them. The germline V gene encodes CDR1 SGHRS and CDR2 YFSETQ. The CDR3 totals 14 residues. CDR3 sequence: CASRSGLTTDTQYF. CDR3 bases: TGCGCCAGCAGGTCGGGACTTACCACAGATACGCAGTATTTT.

The chain combines TRBV3-1 with TRBJ2-7, with 7 nucleotides matching TRBD1. The CDR3 has 14 residues. Germline V gene sequence: CDR1 LGHDT, CDR2 YNNKEL (reference sequence). After removal of 1 base from V and 4 bases from J, the junction contained 4 bases not matched to a gene. The CDR3 reads CASSQVGGEYEQYF. The CDR3 region has the DNA TGTGCCAGCAGCCAAGTAGGGGGCGAGTACGAGCAGTACTTC.

This clonotype has ten or more counts. The chain carries TRBV29-1 and TRBJ1-4; a weak D match, TRBD1 (6 bases). Germline CDR1 and CDR2: SQVTM and ANQGSEA. The CDR3 has 14 residues. Trimming cost V 3 bases and J 7 bases, with 15 bases left between them. The CDR3 bases are TGCAGCGTTGATGAAACAGGGAGGACTGAAAAACTGTTTTTT. Translated, it gives CSVDETGRTEKLFF.

The chain combines TRBV12-3 or TRBV12-4 with TRBJ1-6, with D possibly matching TRBD1 (6 bases). V was shortened by 5 bases and J by 9 bases, with 14 bases between the two germline ends. The CDR3 loop spans 14 amino acids. The CDR3 here is CASSRQGYGSPLHF. The CDR3 nucleotides read TGTGCCAGCAGTCGTCAGGGGTACGGTTCACCCCTCCACTTT.

This clonotype has a count of ten or more. The gene calls are TRBV9 and TRBJ2-7; D not resolved. Germline lookup yields CDR1 SGDLS and CDR2 YYNGEE. The CDR3 contains 15 residues. The V and J ends lost 1 base and 1 base respectively, with 12 bases between them. Written as DNA, the CDR3 is TGTGCCAGCAGCGTAAATCAGCTGGAGTCCTACGAGCAGTACTTC. It yields the protein CASSVNQLESYEQYF.

This clonotype was seen once. The genes are TRBV9 and TRBJ2-2, with D uncertain. This CDR3 comprises 13 residues. CDR1 is SGDLS, CDR2 YYNGEE, per germline. V lost 0 bases and J 6 bases, leaving 6 bases between the germline ends. The CDR3 loop is CASSVEAPGELFF. In DNA, the CDR3 is TGTGCCAGCAGCGTAGAGGCCCCCGGGGAGCTGTTTTTT.

The chain has TRBV27 and TRBJ1-5; TRBD1 might be the D (6 bases). Per the germline V gene, CDR1 is MNHEY and CDR2 is SMNVEV (reference sequence). V was pared by 2 bases and J by 7 bases, with 6 bases between. The CDR3 extends over 12 amino acids. The CDR3 reads CASSLTGQPQHF. The CDR3 bases are TGTGCCAGCAGTTTAACAGGGCAGCCCCAGCATTTT.

V and J are TRBV12-3 or TRBV12-4 and TRBJ1-2, with TRBD1 as a possible D gene (6 bases). V lost 3 bases to trimming and J lost 7 bases, with 18 bases between them. The CDR3 contains 15 residues. The CDR3, as DNA: TGTGCCAGCAGTTTTGATATAGTGGGGGCGGGTGGCTACACCTTC. Translation: CASSFDIVGAGGYTF.

In its sample, this clonotype was seen a few times. The chain carries TRBV9 and TRBJ1-1; perhaps TRBD1 as D (5 bases). CDR1 is SGDLS and CDR2 is YYNGEE in the germline V gene. V shed 3 bases and J shed 1 base, with 22 bases lying between them. CDR3 length equals 18 residues. Here the CDR3 reads CASSEQGSRVFGNTEAFF. CDR3 bases: TGTGCCAGCAGCGAGCAGGGTTCGCGGGTGTTCGGGAACACTGAAGCTTTCTTT.

This clonotype turned up a few times. The genes are TRBV11-1 and TRBJ1-2; possible D gene TRBD1, 5 bases. The CDR3 covers 12 residues. From germline, CDR1 is SGHAT and CDR2 FQDESV (reference sequence). V was cut by 5 bases and J by 4 bases, with 8 bases left in between. The CDR3 sequence: CASSTQGYGYTF. As DNA, the CDR3 is TGTGCCAGCAGCACCCAGGGCTATGGCTACACCTTC.

The V call is TRBV6-2 or TRBV6-3, the J call TRBJ2-5, with D possibly being TRBD1 or TRBD2 (6 bases each). This CDR3 has 13 amino acids. V was cut by 7 bases and J by 11 bases, with 20 bases left in between. From germline, CDR1 is MNHEY and CDR2 SVGEGT. The CDR3 DNA reads TGTGCCAGCAATTTAGGGGGGCTGGTTGGGCAGTACTTC. Amino acid sequence: CASNLGGLVGQYF.

This clonotype was found a few times. The V call is TRBV6-1, the J call TRBJ2-5; D possibly corresponds to TRBD2 (6 bases). V shed 1 base and J shed 6 bases, with 12 bases lying between them. The CDR3 runs to 14 residues. Germline CDR1 is MNHNS and CDR2 is SASEGT. The CDR3 nucleotides read TGTGCCAGCAGTGAAGTCCGGGAGCGGAAGACCCAGTACTTC. Its protein product is CASSEVRERKTQYF.

Notes on this clonotype: This could be a read error, since a much larger clone is one nucleotide away. The chain uses TRBV20-1 and TRBJ2-3; 9 bases are shared with TRBD2. Unmatched junction bases numbered 2, after V lost 5 bases and J lost 2 bases. This CDR3 spans 13 amino acids. The germline CDR1 and CDR2 sequences are DFQATT and SNEGSKA (reference sequence). This CDR3 reads CSAPSGNTDTQYF. CDR3 nucleotides: TGCAGTGCTCCTAGCGGGAACACAGATACGCAGTATTTT.

This sequence joins TRBV6-2 or TRBV6-3 and TRBJ2-1; 7 nucleotides align to TRBD2. CDR1 MNHEY and CDR2 SVGEGT come from the germline V gene. CDR3 length: 15 amino acids. V trimming: 4 bases; J trimming: 6 bases; junction bases outside the gene matches: 9. The CDR3 reads CASSSAGERRNEQFF. CDR3 nucleotide sequence: TGTGCCAGCAGTTCGGCGGGAGAACGCCGCAATGAGCAGTTCTTC.

This clonotype was detected once. This CDR3 is CASSEAFRTVPASGANVLTF. Written as DNA, the CDR3 is TGTGCCAGCAGTGAAGCGTTTAGGACAGTTCCCGCTTCTGGGGCCAACGTCCTGACTTTC. The rearrangement uses TRBV6-1 and TRBJ2-6, with D possibly TRBD1 on 6 matching bases. Trimming pared 0 bases from V and 1 base from J, leaving 19 bases between. Germline V CDR1 and CDR2: MNHNS, SASEGT. The CDR3 runs 20 residues.

The rearrangement uses TRBV7-2 and TRBJ2-2, with D unclear. This CDR3 is built from 15 residues. CDR1 and CDR2 from the germline V gene are SGHTA and FQGNSA. Trimming left V 4 bases short and J 1 base short, with 10 bases between. The CDR3 DNA follows: TGTGCCAGCAGCTATACCCGATGGAACACCGGGGAGCTGTTTTTT. Encoded protein: CASSYTRWNTGELFF.

Concerning this clonotype itself: A much larger clone differs by one base, so this may be a read error. V and J are TRBV11-1 and TRBJ2-1, with D uncertain. V was pared by 5 bases and J by 11 bases, with 13 bases between. CDR1 is SGHAT and CDR2 is FQDESV in the germline V gene (reference sequence). The CDR3 has 12 amino acids. The DNA for the CDR3 is TGTGCCAGCAGCCCGAGGAGCTATAAGCAGTTCTTC. Protein sequence: CASSPRSYKQFF.